This TCR beta chain was sequenced in a study of blood T cell repertoires in COVID-19. The wider study: The analysed material was cDNA or gDNA that came from T cells, B-cell-depleted T cells, or PBMCs.

Germline trimming cut 3 bases from V and 5 bases from J; bases unmatched to any gene: 11. This CDR3 has 17 residues. CDR1 is LNHDA and CDR2 is SQIVND in the germline V gene (reference sequence). TCRdb keeps only in-frame clones here, not all; method: immunoSEQ multiplex PCR. The sample has about 300,000 clones; around 84% are singletons. The receptor was derived from a man in his sixties or seventies with acute or convalescent COVID-19. The chain couples TRBV19 to TRBJ2-1, with 9 bases fitting TRBD1. Specimen: peripheral blood. This CDR3 is CASSIPNRGLTDNEQFF. The CDR3 DNA follows: TGTGCCAGTAGTATCCCTAACAGGGGGCTTACAGACAATGAGCAGTTCTTC. The full variable domain, completed using reference TRBV19 and TRBJ2-1, is DGGITQSPKYLFRKEGQNVTLSCEQNLNHDAMYWYRQDPGQGLRLIYYSQIVNDFQKGDIAEGYSVSREKKESFPLTVTSAQKNPTAFYLCASSIPNRGLTDNEQFFGPGTRLTVL.